The 27 T cell receptor beta chains in this list originate from one sample, sequenced in a study of beta chain features in type 1 diabetes. Study-wide points: Moderate but significant shortening of TCRB CDR3s was recorded in all four CD4+ subsets from Type 1 diabetes patients.

Reverse transcription of all isolated RNA meant that expressed TCRB transcripts were sequenced. Libraries were prepared by immunoSEQ multiplex PCR; TCRdb keeps only in-frame clonotypes and omits some of them. The sample shows around 160,000 clones, 63% of them seen only once. Their specific antigens are unknown. Material: naive CD4+ T cells from blood. These receptors came from a young man with type 1 diabetes.

The rearrangement joins TRBV29-1 to TRBJ2-3; D gene ambiguous. Trimming removed 1 base from V and 0 bases from J, with 5 bases in between. The CDR3 totals 13 residues. From germline, CDR1 is SQVTM and CDR2 ANQGSEA. In nucleotides, the CDR3 is TGCAGCGTTGAAGCCGCTAGCACAGATACGCAGTATTTT. Its translation is CSVEAASTDTQYF.

The J gene is TRBJ2-1, the V gene TRBV7-9, with D perhaps TRBD1 or TRBD2 (5 bases each). Trimming left V 2 bases short and J 9 bases short, with 11 bases between. Per germline, CDR1 SEHNR and CDR2 FQNEAQ (reference sequence). There are 13 residues in the CDR3. CDR3 residues: CASSLLGESEQFF. In DNA form, the CDR3 reads TGTGCCAGCAGCTTATTAGGGGAGAGTGAGCAGTTCTTC.

This chain links TRBV29-1 with TRBJ2-7; 7 bases map to TRBD1. The germline V gene has CDR1 SQVTM and CDR2 ANQGSEA. V lost 7 bases, J lost 4 bases, and 13 bases stayed unmatched. The CDR3 is made up of 14 amino acids. CDR3 amino acids: CSAGDSVNGYEQYF. The CDR3 nucleotides read TGCAGCGCTGGGGACAGTGTAAATGGGTACGAGCAGTACTTC.

For this clone: A read error may account for a junction end that differs from germline. The genes are TRBV20-1 and TRBJ2-5; no firm D call. The CDR3 runs 9 residues. CDR1 is DFQATT and CDR2 is SNEGSKA in the germline V gene (reference sequence). In nucleotides, the CDR3 is TGCAGTGCTGGAGAGACCCAGTACTTC. Its protein is CSAGETQYF.

The chain uses TRBV5-4 and TRBJ2-1; D unclear. The CDR3 runs to 12 residues. CDR1 SGHNT and CDR2 YYREEE come from the germline V gene (reference sequence). Here the CDR3 DNA reads TGTGTCTCGCGCCACTCCTACAATGAGCAGTTCTTC. This translates into CVSRHSYNEQFF.

The gene calls are TRBV29-1 and TRBJ1-1; D gene uncertain. CDR3 size: 11 residues. V lost 2 bases to trimming and J lost 2 bases, with 3 bases between them. The germline V gene encodes CDR1 SQVTM and CDR2 ANQGSEA. CDR3 amino acids: CSVEINTEAFF. The CDR3 DNA is TGCAGCGTTGAAATTAACACTGAAGCTTTCTTT.

This clone was observed a few times. CDR3 nucleotide sequence: TGCGCCAGCAGCCCGGACAGGGGGCTATACGAGCAGTACTTC. Encoded protein: CASSPDRGLYEQYF. This rearrangement joins TRBV5-1 to TRBJ2-7; TRBD1 matches at 11 bases. The CDR3 extends over 14 amino acids. Germline-derived CDR1 and CDR2 are SGHRS and YFSETQ. The V segment lost 4 bases and the J segment 4 bases; nucleotides outside the gene matches: 4.

This chain links TRBV20-1 with TRBJ2-5; D gene ambiguous. CDR1 is DFQATT, CDR2 SNEGSKA, per germline (reference sequence). This CDR3 has 10 amino acids. Trimming took off 5 bases at V and 5 bases at J, with 6 bases between the two ends. The CDR3 DNA reads as TGCAGTGCTCCTTACGAGACCCAGTACTTC. Protein sequence: CSAPYETQYF.

A few counts support this clone. This chain links TRBV7-2 with TRBJ2-5; D unresolved. Looked up from germline, CDR1 is SGHTA and CDR2 is FQGNSA. V shed 6 bases and J shed 5 bases, with 10 bases lying between them. The CDR3 totals 12 residues. In nucleotides, the CDR3 is TGTGCCAGCAGTTTCTTCGAGGAGACCCAGTACTTC. As protein: CASSFFEETQYF.

This clone was counted once. J is TRBJ2-5 and V is TRBV14; D might be TRBD2 (5 bases). The CDR3 contains 16 residues. With 1 base removed from V and 4 bases from J, the gap between germline ends came to 16 bases. The V gene's germline CDR1 is SGHDN and CDR2 FVKESK. In nucleotides, the CDR3 is TGTGCCAGCAGCCAAGCTCGGGCAGGCGGGCGAGAGACCCAGTACTTC. Protein sequence: CASSQARAGGRETQYF. Using reference TRBV14 and TRBJ2-5 for the parts outside the CDR3, the full variable domain is EAGVTQFPSHSVIEKGQTVTLRCDPISGHDNLYWYRRVMGKEIKFLLHFVKESKQDESGMPNNRFLAERTGGTYSTLKVQPAELEDSGVYFCASSQARAGGRETQYFGPGTRLLVL.

In DNA form, the CDR3 reads TGTGCCAGCAGTCCAACTCCGGGACAGGGGGTTGGCGAGCAGTACTTC. Translating gives CASSPTPGQGVGEQYF. This sequence joins TRBV25-1 and TRBJ2-7, with 11 positions matching TRBD1. Germline V CDR1 and CDR2: MGHDK, SYGVNS. After removal of 5 bases from V and 6 bases from J, the junction contained 12 bases not matched to a gene. The CDR3 has 16 residues.

V is TRBV13 and J is TRBJ2-4; TRBD1 matches 7 bases. The CDR3 runs to 16 residues. The germline V gene has CDR1 PRHDT and CDR2 FYEKMQ (reference sequence). V shed 6 bases and J 2 bases; nucleotides not matched to a gene: 10. CDR3 sequence (DNA): TGTGCCAGCAGTTCGGGGCACAGGGGTTCCAAAAACATTCAGTACTTC. Its translation: CASSSGHRGSKNIQYF.

This clone was observed a few times. V is TRBV2 and J is TRBJ2-1; TRBD1 might be the D (5 bases). Trimming pared 5 bases from V and 10 bases from J, leaving 9 bases between. The germline CDR1 and CDR2 sequences are SNHLY and FYNNEI. This CDR3 is 11 amino acids long. CDR3 residues: CASSYRGEQFF. The CDR3 nucleotides read TGTGCCAGCAGTTATAGGGGAGAGCAGTTCTTC.

The V call is TRBV9, the J call TRBJ2-4; D call uncertain. The CDR3 is made up of 12 amino acids. The V end was cut by 0 bases, the J end by 13 bases, with 11 bases between. Germline values: CDR1 SGDLS, CDR2 YYNGEE. The CDR3 DNA follows: TGTGCCAGCAGCGTAGGTCAAGCTCCCCAGTACTTC. Translating gives CASSVGQAPQYF.

This clone was found a few times. The chain couples TRBV2 to TRBJ1-1; D may be TRBD1 (5 bases). Per germline, CDR1 SNHLY and CDR2 FYNNEI. Trimming shortened V by 0 bases and J by 1 base, and 9 bases separated the two germline ends. This CDR3 is built from 15 residues. The CDR3 nucleotides are TGTGCCAGCAGTGAAGCGCTTCAGGGGAACACTGAAGCTTTCTTT. Translating it yields CASSEALQGNTEAFF.

The chain combines TRBV10-2 with TRBJ2-7; 10 nucleotides agree with TRBD2. Trimming removed 4 bases from V and 0 bases from J; junction bases left unmatched: 3. Per germline, CDR1 WSHSY and CDR2 SAAADI. The CDR3 is 15 amino acids. CDR3 region: CASSASGGSSYEQYF. The CDR3 DNA sequence: TGCGCCAGCAGTGCTAGCGGGGGAAGCTCCTACGAGCAGTACTTC.

This clone was recorded a few times. The CDR3 DNA reads as TGTGCCAGCAGTGCACGACGGGACAGGGACGAGCAGTACTTC. Protein sequence: CASSARRDRDEQYF. The chain carries TRBV9 and TRBJ2-7; 9 bases align to TRBD1. With V trimmed by 5 bases and J by 5 bases, 8 bases remained unmatched. In germline, CDR1 is SGDLS, CDR2 YYNGEE. This CDR3 is 14 amino acids long.

There are a few counts of this clone. The V and J genes are TRBV4-1 and TRBJ2-1; tentatively, D is TRBD2 (8 bases). CDR3 length: 18 amino acids. The germline gives CDR1 MGHRA, CDR2 YSYEKL. V was pared by 6 bases and J by 6 bases, with 27 bases between. This CDR3 is CASRREQGQVAGFNEQFF. For the CDR3, the DNA is TGCGCCAGCAGGCGGGAACAGGGGCAGGTAGCGGGGTTCAATGAGCAGTTCTTC.

The chain carries TRBV5-4 and TRBJ2-3, with TRBD1 matching 11 bases. The germline V gene has CDR1 SGHNT and CDR2 YYREEE (reference sequence). With 5 bases clipped from V and 3 bases from J, the junction kept 8 bases outside the gene matches. The CDR3 is made up of 16 amino acids. CDR3 sequence (DNA): TGTGCCAGCAGACCTTTGGACAGGGGGCTGACAGATACGCAGTATTTT. As protein: CASRPLDRGLTDTQYF.

V is TRBV15 and J is TRBJ1-4; D is uncertain. The CDR3 totals 14 residues. Germline CDR1 reads LNHNV; CDR2 reads YYDKDF (reference sequence). V dropped 1 base and J dropped 11 bases, with 14 bases sitting between them. The CDR3 sequence: CATSRGELPGKLFF. CDR3 bases: TGTGCCACCAGCAGAGGGGAACTCCCTGGGAAACTGTTTTTT.

This clone has more than one count but fewer than ten. The chain couples TRBV29-1 to TRBJ2-1; 8 positions match TRBD1. The germline CDR1 and CDR2 sequences are SQVTM and ANQGSEA. The CDR3 runs 16 residues. Losses at the gene ends were 2 bases for V and 4 bases for J; bases not matched to a gene: 10. The CDR3 loop reads CSVEIGTGRFYNEQFF. CDR3 DNA: TGCAGCGTTGAAATAGGGACAGGCCGCTTTTACAATGAGCAGTTCTTC.

The gene calls are TRBV29-1 and TRBJ1-1, with D perhaps matching TRBD1 (5 bases). The CDR3 totals 14 residues. V lost 6 bases, J lost 2 bases, and 16 bases lay in between. The germline V gene has CDR1 SQVTM and CDR2 ANQGSEA. Here the CDR3 reads CSVLSARGNTEAFF. CDR3 DNA sequence: TGCAGCGTCCTATCGGCTAGGGGAAACACTGAAGCTTTCTTT. Full variable domain (outside the CDR3, taken from reference TRBV29-1 and TRBJ1-1): SAVISQKPSRDICQRGTSLTIQCQVDSQVTMMFWYRQQPGQSLTLIATANQGSEATYESGFVIDKFPISRPNLTFSTLTVSNMSPEDSSIYLCSVLSARGNTEAFFGQGTRLTVV.

The J gene is TRBJ2-5, the V gene TRBV13; D remains ambiguous. V lost 5 bases, J lost 4 bases, and 8 bases lay in between. The CDR3 is 12 residues long. Germline loops: CDR1 PRHDT, CDR2 FYEKMQ (reference sequence). DNA for the CDR3: TGTGCCAGCAGCGCTATAGGAGAGACCCAGTACTTC. Its protein is CASSAIGETQYF.

The genes are TRBV9 and TRBJ2-7, with D possibly matching TRBD1 (5 bases). This CDR3 comprises 17 residues. The V end lost 0 bases, the J end lost 0 bases, and 16 bases lay between the germline ends. The germline V gene encodes CDR1 SGDLS and CDR2 YYNGEE. The CDR3 is CASSVVAWQGLSYEQYF. For the CDR3, the DNA is TGTGCCAGCAGCGTAGTGGCTTGGCAGGGCCTCTCCTACGAGCAGTACTTC.

The table lists this clone with a few counts. The chain links TRBV2 to TRBJ2-7; TRBD1 matches at 7 bases. Germline-derived CDR1 and CDR2 are SNHLY and FYNNEI. The trim removed 8 bases at V and 2 bases at J, leaving 3 bases unmatched. CDR3 length: 12 amino acids. CDR3 sequence: CASGTAAYEQYF. CDR3 DNA: TGTGCCAGCGGGACAGCCGCCTACGAGCAGTACTTC.

The chain combines TRBV9 with TRBJ2-1; TRBD1 matches at 10 bases. Trimming at V came to 3 bases and at J to 6 bases, leaving 3 bases not matched to a gene. Germline assignment: CDR1 SGDLS and CDR2 YYNGEE. The CDR3 consists of 14 residues. CDR3 in amino acids: CASSAGTGVNEQFF. DNA for the CDR3: TGTGCCAGCAGCGCCGGGACAGGGGTCAATGAGCAGTTCTTC.

The CDR3 coding sequence is TGTGCCTGGAGAGATCACCTAGCGGGGGGCTCCCGCTACAATGAGCAGTTCTTC. Translated, it gives CAWRDHLAGGSRYNEQFF. This chain joins TRBV30 and TRBJ2-1, with TRBD2 identical over 11 bases. Germline V CDR1 and CDR2: GTSNPN, SVGIG (reference sequence). The trim removed 3 bases at V and 3 bases at J, leaving 13 bases unmatched. The CDR3 contains 18 residues.